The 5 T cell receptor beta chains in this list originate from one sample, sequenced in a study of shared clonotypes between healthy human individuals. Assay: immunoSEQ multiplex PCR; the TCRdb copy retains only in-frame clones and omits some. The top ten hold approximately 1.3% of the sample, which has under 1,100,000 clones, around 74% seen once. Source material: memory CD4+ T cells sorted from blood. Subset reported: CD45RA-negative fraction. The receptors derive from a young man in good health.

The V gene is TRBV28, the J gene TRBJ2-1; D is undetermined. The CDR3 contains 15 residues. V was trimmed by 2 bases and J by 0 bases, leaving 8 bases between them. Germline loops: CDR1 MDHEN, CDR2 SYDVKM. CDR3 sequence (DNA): TGTGCCAGCAGTTTAACGAGAAGCTCCTACAATGAGCAGTTCTTC. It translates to CASSLTRSSYNEQFF.

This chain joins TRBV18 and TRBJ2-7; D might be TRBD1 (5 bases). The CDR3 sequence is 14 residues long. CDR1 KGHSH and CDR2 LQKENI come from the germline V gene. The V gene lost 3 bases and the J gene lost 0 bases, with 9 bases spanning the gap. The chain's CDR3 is CASSPAGHSYEQYF. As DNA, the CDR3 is TGTGCCAGCTCACCCGCAGGGCACTCCTACGAGCAGTACTTC.

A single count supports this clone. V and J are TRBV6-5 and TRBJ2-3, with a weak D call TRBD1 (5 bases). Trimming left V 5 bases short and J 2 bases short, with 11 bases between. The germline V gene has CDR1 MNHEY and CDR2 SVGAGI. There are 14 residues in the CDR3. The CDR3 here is CASSDSHHTDTQYF. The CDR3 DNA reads TGTGCCAGCAGTGACAGCCACCACACAGATACGCAGTATTTT.

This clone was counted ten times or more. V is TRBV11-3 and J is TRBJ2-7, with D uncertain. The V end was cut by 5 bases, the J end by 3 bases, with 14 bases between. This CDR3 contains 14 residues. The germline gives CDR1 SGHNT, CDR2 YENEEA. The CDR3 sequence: CASSPTGRYYEQYF. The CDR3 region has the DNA TGTGCCAGCAGCCCAACCGGACGGTACTACGAGCAGTACTTC.

The CDR3 spells CASSLAPGQTIPSNYGYTF. As DNA, the CDR3 is TGCGCCAGCAGCTTGGCACCGGGACAGACCATCCCCTCTAACTATGGCTACACCTTC. V and J are TRBV5-1 and TRBJ1-2; 7 nucleotides align to TRBD1. Germline V CDR1 and CDR2: SGHRS, YFSETQ. The CDR3 loop spans 19 amino acids. J lost 0 bases, V lost 0 bases, and 14 bases had no gene match.